This T cell receptor beta chain was recovered during a study of control samples from healthy donors and cancer patients. With respect to this clone: At one boundary the junction diverges from the germline segment, which might be a read error.

Repertoires were generated with immunoSEQ multiplex PCR, while TCRdb's copy carries only in-frame clones and drops some. The repertoire holds 60,000 to 95,000 clones, around four fifths seen once, with around 15% in the top ten. This CDR3 spans 13 amino acids. CDR1 is MNHEY and CDR2 is SVGEGT in the germline V gene. The TCR sequence derives from a man between 45 and 60 years old in good health. The J gene is TRBJ2-5, the V gene TRBV6-2 or TRBV6-3, with a possible D match to TRBD2 (5 bases). Sequencing was performed on blood. The CDR3 reads CASTYGVRETQYF. In nucleotides, the CDR3 is TGTGCCAGCACTTACGGGGTACGGGAGACCCAGTACTTC.